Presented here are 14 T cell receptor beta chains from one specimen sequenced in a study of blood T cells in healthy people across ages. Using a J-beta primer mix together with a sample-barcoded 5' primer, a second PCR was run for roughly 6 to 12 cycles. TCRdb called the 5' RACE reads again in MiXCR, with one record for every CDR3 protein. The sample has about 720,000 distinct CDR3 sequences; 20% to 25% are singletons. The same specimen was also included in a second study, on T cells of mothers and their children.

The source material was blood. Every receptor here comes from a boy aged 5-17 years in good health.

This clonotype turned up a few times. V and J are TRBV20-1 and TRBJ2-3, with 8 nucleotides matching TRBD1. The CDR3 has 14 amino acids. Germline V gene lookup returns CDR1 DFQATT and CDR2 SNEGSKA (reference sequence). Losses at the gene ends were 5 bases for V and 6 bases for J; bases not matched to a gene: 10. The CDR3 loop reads CSAPRPTGGDTQYF. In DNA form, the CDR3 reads TGCAGTGCTCCCCGCCCAACAGGGGGGGATACGCAGTATTTT.

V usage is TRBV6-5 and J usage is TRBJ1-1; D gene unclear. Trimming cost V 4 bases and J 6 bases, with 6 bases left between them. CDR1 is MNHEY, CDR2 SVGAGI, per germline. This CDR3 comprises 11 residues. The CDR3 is CASSSSSEAFF. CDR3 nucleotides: TGTGCCAGCAGTTCATCCTCTGAAGCTTTCTTT.

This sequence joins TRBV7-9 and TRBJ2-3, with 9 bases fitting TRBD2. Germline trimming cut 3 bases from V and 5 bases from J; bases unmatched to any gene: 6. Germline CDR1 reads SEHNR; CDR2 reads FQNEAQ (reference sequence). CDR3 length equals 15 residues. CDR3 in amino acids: CASSFVSGGKDTQYF. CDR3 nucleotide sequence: TGTGCCAGCAGCTTCGTTAGCGGGGGAAAAGATACGCAGTATTTT.

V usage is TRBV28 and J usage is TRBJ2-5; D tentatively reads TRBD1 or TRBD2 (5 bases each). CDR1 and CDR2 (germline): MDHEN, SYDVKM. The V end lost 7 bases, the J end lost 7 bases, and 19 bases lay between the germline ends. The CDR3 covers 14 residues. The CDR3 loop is CASTDGTGKATQYF. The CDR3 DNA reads TGTGCCAGCACCGACGGGACGGGGAAAGCGACCCAGTACTTC.

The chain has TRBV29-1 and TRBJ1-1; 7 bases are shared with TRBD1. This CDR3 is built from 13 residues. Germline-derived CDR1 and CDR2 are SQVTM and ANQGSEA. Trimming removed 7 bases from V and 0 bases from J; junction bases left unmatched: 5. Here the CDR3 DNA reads TGCAGCGCTATGGGACAGATGAACACTGAAGCTTTCTTT. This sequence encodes CSAMGQMNTEAFF. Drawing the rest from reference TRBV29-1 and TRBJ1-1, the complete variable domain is SAVISQKPSRDICQRGTSLTIQCQVDSQVTMMFWYRQQPGQSLTLIATANQGSEATYESGFVIDKFPISRPNLTFSTLTVSNMSPEDSSIYLCSAMGQMNTEAFFGQGTRLTVV.

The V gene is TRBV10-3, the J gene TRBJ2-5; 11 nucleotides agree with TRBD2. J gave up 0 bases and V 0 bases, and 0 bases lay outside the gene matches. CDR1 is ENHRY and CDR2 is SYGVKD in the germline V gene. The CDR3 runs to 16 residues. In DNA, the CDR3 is TGTGCCATCAGTGAGTCACTAGCGGGGGACCAAGAGACCCAGTACTTC. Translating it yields CAISESLAGDQETQYF.

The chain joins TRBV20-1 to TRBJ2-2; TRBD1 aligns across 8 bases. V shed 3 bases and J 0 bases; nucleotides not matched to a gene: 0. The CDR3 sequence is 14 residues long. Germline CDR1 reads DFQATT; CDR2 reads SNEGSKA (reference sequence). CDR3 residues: CSARGQANTGELFF. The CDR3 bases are TGCAGTGCTAGGGGACAGGCGAACACCGGGGAGCTGTTTTTT.

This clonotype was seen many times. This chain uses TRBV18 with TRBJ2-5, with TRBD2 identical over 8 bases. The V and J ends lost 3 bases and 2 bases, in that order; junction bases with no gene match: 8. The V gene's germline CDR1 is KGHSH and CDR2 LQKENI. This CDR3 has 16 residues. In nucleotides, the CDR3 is TGTGCCAGCTCACCTAAACTAGCGGAGCTACAAGAGACCCAGTACTTC. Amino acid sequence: CASSPKLAELQETQYF.

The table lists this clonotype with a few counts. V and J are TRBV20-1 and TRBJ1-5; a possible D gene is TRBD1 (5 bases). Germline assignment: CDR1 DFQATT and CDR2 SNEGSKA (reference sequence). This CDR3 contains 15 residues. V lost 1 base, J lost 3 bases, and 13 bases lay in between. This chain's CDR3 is CSARVSQGPNQPQHF. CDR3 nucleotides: TGCAGTGCTAGAGTGAGCCAGGGCCCCAATCAGCCCCAGCATTTT.

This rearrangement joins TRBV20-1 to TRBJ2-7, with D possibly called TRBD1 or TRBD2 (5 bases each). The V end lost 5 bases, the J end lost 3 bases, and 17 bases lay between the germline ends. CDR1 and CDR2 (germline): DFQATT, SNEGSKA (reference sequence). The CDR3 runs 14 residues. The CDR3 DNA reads TGCAGTGCTCAAAAACGGGACGGTTTCTACGAGCAGTACTTC. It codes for CSAQKRDGFYEQYF.

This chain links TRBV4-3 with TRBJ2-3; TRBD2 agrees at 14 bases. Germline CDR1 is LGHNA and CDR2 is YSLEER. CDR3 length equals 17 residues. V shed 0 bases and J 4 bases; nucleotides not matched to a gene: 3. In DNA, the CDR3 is TGCGCCAGCAGCCAAGACCCGACTAGCGGGAGGGCAGATACGCAGTATTTT. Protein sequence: CASSQDPTSGRADTQYF.

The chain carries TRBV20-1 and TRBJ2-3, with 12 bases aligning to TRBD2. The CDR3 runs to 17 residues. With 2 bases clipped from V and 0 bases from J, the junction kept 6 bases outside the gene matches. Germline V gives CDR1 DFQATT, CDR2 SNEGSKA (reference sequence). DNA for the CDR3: TGCAGTGCTAGATCTAGCGGGAGGGGGACTAGCACAGATACGCAGTATTTT. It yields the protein CSARSSGRGTSTDTQYF.

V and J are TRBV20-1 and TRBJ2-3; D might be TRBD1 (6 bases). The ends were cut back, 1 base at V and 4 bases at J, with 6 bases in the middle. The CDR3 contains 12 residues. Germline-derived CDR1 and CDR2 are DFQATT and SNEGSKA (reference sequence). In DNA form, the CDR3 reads TGCAGTGCTAGAGGGGGGCCAGATACGCAGTATTTT. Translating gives CSARGGPDTQYF.

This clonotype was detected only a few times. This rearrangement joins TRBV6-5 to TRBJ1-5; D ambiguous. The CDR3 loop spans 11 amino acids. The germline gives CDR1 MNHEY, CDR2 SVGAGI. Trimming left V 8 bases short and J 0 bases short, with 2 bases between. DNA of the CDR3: TGTGCCAGCGGTAGCAATCAGCCCCAGCATTTT. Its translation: CASGSNQPQHF.